The 30 T cell receptor beta chains presented below share a single source sample, sequenced in a study of blood T cell repertoires in COVID-19. Measured with immunoSEQ multiplex PCR; TCRdb has only the in-frame clones, and not every one. The profile shows more than 85,000 clones, 65% to 80% of them singletons. Material for sequencing was peripheral blood. These receptors originate from a woman aged 70-85 years with acute or convalescent COVID-19.

The gene calls are TRBV19 and TRBJ1-4; TRBD1 agrees at 11 bases. The CDR3 spans 17 residues. From germline, CDR1 is LNHDA and CDR2 SQIVND (reference sequence). Losses at the gene ends were 6 bases for V and 5 bases for J; bases not matched to a gene: 11. In nucleotides, the CDR3 is TGTGCCAGTAGCGCTTCCTATGGACAGGGGGCGAATGAAAAACTGTTTTTT. This codes for CASSASYGQGANEKLFF.

In this sample, this clone turned up once. This sequence joins TRBV6-1 and TRBJ1-5; possible D gene TRBD1, 5 bases. In germline, CDR1 is MNHNS, CDR2 SASEGT. V shed 2 bases and J shed 7 bases, with 15 bases lying between them. The CDR3 runs to 15 residues. The CDR3 DNA sequence: TGTGCCAGCAGTGAATGGGCAGGGCTCGGGCAGCCCCAGCATTTT. Translating gives CASSEWAGLGQPQHF.

The chain uses TRBV18 and TRBJ1-3; 8 bases match TRBD1. Germline V gene data show CDR1 as KGHSH and CDR2 as LQKENI. CDR3 size: 19 residues. V dropped 3 bases and J dropped 0; count of bases not matched to a gene: 13. The CDR3 nucleotides are TGTGCCAGCTCACCGGGGGACAGGTCCCGCTCCTACTCTGGAAACACCATATATTTT. Translated, it gives CASSPGDRSRSYSGNTIYF. Full variable domain (remainder filled in from reference TRBV18 and TRBJ1-3): NAGVMQNPRHLVRRRGQEARLRCSPMKGHSHVYWYRQLPEEGLKFMVYLQKENIIDESGMPKERFSAEFPKEGPSILRIQQVVRGDSAAYFCASSPGDRSRSYSGNTIYFGEGSWLTVV.

V usage is TRBV18 and J usage is TRBJ2-7; no firm D call. Germline V gene sequence: CDR1 KGHSH, CDR2 LQKENI. The ends were cut back, 4 bases at V and 4 bases at J, with 8 bases in the middle. This CDR3 contains 12 residues. CDR3 residues: CASSRTDYEQYF. CDR3 sequence (DNA): TGTGCCAGCTCACGAACAGATTACGAGCAGTACTTC.

A single count supports this clone. V is TRBV6-1 and J is TRBJ2-7, with 9 bases aligning to TRBD2. The CDR3 covers 16 residues. J was trimmed by 2 bases and V by 3 bases; bases with no gene match: 8. Germline V lookup: CDR1 MNHNS, CDR2 SASEGT. CDR3 DNA sequence: TGTGCCAGCAGTGACGATAGGCGGGGGGGACCCTACGAGCAGTACTTC. Encoded protein: CASSDDRRGGPYEQYF.

The rearrangement uses TRBV4-3 and TRBJ1-3, with D possibly being TRBD1 (6 bases). Per germline, CDR1 LGHNA and CDR2 YSLEER. V lost 0 bases and J 7 bases, leaving 10 bases between the germline ends. This CDR3 comprises 14 residues. The CDR3: CASSQDAGANTIYF. The CDR3 region has the DNA TGCGCCAGCAGCCAAGATGCAGGGGCCAACACCATATATTTT.

The chain employs TRBV5-4 and TRBJ2-5; no clear D. Germline CDR1 is SGHNT and CDR2 is YYREEE (reference sequence). V was clipped by 4 bases and J by 1 base, with 11 bases between them. The CDR3 runs 14 residues. CDR3 coding DNA: TGTGCCAGCAGCCCCTTGGCCTTCCAAGAGACCCAGTACTTC. Encoded protein: CASSPLAFQETQYF.

This clone came up a few times. This chain connects TRBV19 to TRBJ2-2; 7 nucleotides align to TRBD1. From germline, CDR1 is LNHDA and CDR2 SQIVND (reference sequence). This CDR3 is built from 14 residues. Trimming took 10 bases from V and 7 from J; bases not matched to a gene: 12. Here the CDR3 reads CATNRQGRVGELFF. The CDR3 nucleotides are TGTGCCACTAATAGACAGGGAAGAGTCGGGGAGCTGTTTTTT.

The chain employs TRBV7-9 and TRBJ1-1; 8 bases fit TRBD1. The CDR3 consists of 15 residues. Looked up from germline, CDR1 is SEHNR and CDR2 is FQNEAQ (reference sequence). V shed 4 bases, J shed 4 bases, and the junction held 8 bases outside the gene matches. CDR3 amino acids: CASSSGQGGGTEAFF. CDR3 DNA: TGTGCCAGCAGCTCAGGACAGGGAGGGGGCACTGAAGCTTTCTTT.

V usage is TRBV7-6 and J usage is TRBJ1-4; the match to TRBD1 covers 8 bases. The CDR3 is made up of 15 amino acids. V shed 5 bases, J shed 3 bases, and the junction held 5 bases outside the gene matches. In germline, CDR1 is SGHVS, CDR2 FNYEAQ. The CDR3 region is CASSTGTGSNEKLFF. The CDR3 DNA reads as TGTGCCAGCAGCACCGGGACAGGCTCTAATGAAAAACTGTTTTTT.

The rearrangement joins TRBV6-5 to TRBJ2-1; D is possibly TRBD1 (5 bases). The CDR3 is 14 amino acids. CDR1 and CDR2 (germline): MNHEY, SVGAGI. V lost 5 bases to trimming and J lost 4 bases, with 12 bases between them. Here the CDR3 reads CASSRQSYYNEQFF. The DNA of the CDR3 is TGTGCCAGCAGTAGACAGTCCTATTACAATGAGCAGTTCTTC.

The chain is built from TRBV3-1 (or the pseudogene TRBV3-2) and TRBJ1-2, with D tentatively TRBD1 (5 bases). The germline CDR1 and CDR2 sequences are LGHDT and YNNKEL (reference sequence). The CDR3 runs 14 residues. The V and J ends lost 1 base and 4 bases respectively, with 10 bases between them. CDR3 sequence: CASSQVQGLYGYTF. The CDR3 DNA reads TGTGCCAGCAGCCAAGTCCAGGGACTCTATGGCTACACCTTC.

This rearrangement joins TRBV27 to TRBJ2-1; perhaps TRBD1 as D (6 bases). In germline, CDR1 is MNHEY, CDR2 SMNVEV (reference sequence). The germline V and J ends were trimmed by 3 bases and 0 bases, with 15 bases remaining between them. The CDR3 is made up of 17 amino acids. The CDR3 reads CASSFPSTGSSYNEQFF. CDR3 DNA: TGTGCCAGCAGTTTTCCCTCTACAGGGAGCTCCTACAATGAGCAGTTCTTC.

The V call is TRBV19, the J call TRBJ1-2; TRBD1 matches 8 bases. The CDR3 has 13 amino acids. Germline V lookup: CDR1 LNHDA, CDR2 SQIVND (reference sequence). Germline trimming cut 5 bases from V and 8 bases from J; bases unmatched to any gene: 7. The CDR3 DNA sequence: TGTGCCAGTAGTGCAGGGGGCAATAGAGGCTACACCTTC. The encoded protein is CASSAGGNRGYTF.

V is TRBV27 and J is TRBJ1-1, with D possibly being TRBD1 (5 bases). CDR1 and CDR2 from the germline V gene are MNHEY and SMNVEV (reference sequence). The V end lost 6 bases, the J end lost 3 bases, and 11 bases lay between the germline ends. The CDR3 contains 13 residues. The CDR3 reads CASRRRGDTEAFF. In DNA, the CDR3 is TGTGCCAGCAGACGGCGGGGGGACACTGAAGCTTTCTTT.

The rearrangement joins TRBV5-4 to TRBJ1-1; tentatively, D is TRBD1 (5 bases). The ends were cut back, 2 bases at V and 1 base at J, with 15 bases in the middle. This CDR3 is 16 amino acids long. Germline V gives CDR1 SGHNT, CDR2 YYREEE (reference sequence). CDR3 coding DNA: TGTGCCAGCAGCTTCGGGGGAGGGGCAGGGAACACTGAAGCTTTCTTT. Translating gives CASSFGGGAGNTEAFF.

The sample holds one count of this clone. The chain is built from TRBV28 and TRBJ2-6, with D possibly TRBD2 on 7 matching bases. The CDR3 covers 17 residues. Germline V gene sequence: CDR1 MDHEN, CDR2 SYDVKM. V lost 5 bases and J 2 bases, leaving 16 bases between the germline ends. This CDR3 reads CASSPPRGATGANVLTF. The CDR3 coding sequence is TGTGCCAGCAGTCCCCCCCGGGGGGCGACTGGGGCCAACGTCCTGACTTTC.

Only a few counts were recorded for this clone. V and J are TRBV7-2 and TRBJ2-2; D is perhaps TRBD2 (5 bases). Germline V gene sequence: CDR1 SGHTA, CDR2 FQGNSA. V gave up 1 base and J gave up 1 base, with 19 bases separating them. The CDR3 covers 19 residues. The CDR3 protein is CASSLGGFRGRRNTGELFF. Written as DNA, the CDR3 is TGTGCCAGCAGCTTAGGAGGGTTTCGAGGACGGAGGAACACCGGGGAGCTGTTTTTT.

This chain connects TRBV10-1 to TRBJ2-7; no clear D. The CDR3 length is 12 residues. The V gene's germline CDR1 is WNHNN and CDR2 SYGVQD (reference sequence). V lost 2 bases and J 4 bases, leaving 6 bases between the germline ends. The CDR3 sequence: CASSEAGYEQYF. In DNA form, the CDR3 reads TGCGCCAGCAGTGAGGCCGGGTACGAGCAGTACTTC.

This clone appeared many times. The rearrangement links TRBV19 to TRBJ1-5, with a weak D call TRBD1 (6 bases). Trimming left V 3 bases short and J 2 bases short, with 20 bases between. Germline assignment: CDR1 LNHDA and CDR2 SQIVND (reference sequence). The CDR3 length is 18 residues. The CDR3 nucleotides are TGTGCCAGTAGTATCCTGTCTCTGTCCAGGGGCGGCAATCAGCCCCAGCATTTT. It specifies CASSILSLSRGGNQPQHF.

The rearrangement joins TRBV30 to TRBJ2-1; weak D call: TRBD2 (5 bases). V lost 0 bases and J lost 5, with 17 bases in between. Germline assignment: CDR1 GTSNPN and CDR2 SVGIG (reference sequence). This CDR3 is 16 amino acids long. The CDR3 coding sequence is TGTGCCTGGAGTGTACTAGGACTCCAAGTTCACAATGAGCAGTTCTTC. This gives the protein CAWSVLGLQVHNEQFF.

The J gene is TRBJ2-3, the V gene TRBV11-3; the D gene is possibly TRBD1 (5 bases). CDR3 size: 15 residues. V dropped 5 bases and J dropped 1 base, with 13 bases sitting between them. Germline lookup yields CDR1 SGHNT and CDR2 YENEEA. This CDR3 reads CASSRQGAGTDTQYF. In DNA form, the CDR3 reads TGTGCCAGCAGCCGACAAGGGGCGGGCACAGATACGCAGTATTTT.

In its sample, this clone was seen once. The rearrangement uses TRBV6-2 or TRBV6-3 and TRBJ1-2; 7 bases align to TRBD1. V was pared by 2 bases and J by 2 bases, with 5 bases of the junction left unmatched. CDR1 is MNHEY and CDR2 is SVGEGT in the germline V gene. This CDR3 spans 15 amino acids. For the CDR3, the DNA is TGTGCCAGCAGTTACGTCCCGGGACAGAACTATGGCTACACCTTC. It yields the protein CASSYVPGQNYGYTF.

V and J are TRBV27 and TRBJ2-2, with D possibly being TRBD2 (5 bases). CDR1 is MNHEY and CDR2 is SMNVEV in the germline V gene (reference sequence). There are 15 residues in the CDR3. V lost 0 bases and J 7 bases, leaving 12 bases between the germline ends. CDR3 in DNA: TGTGCCAGCAGTTTATCAGGCGGGTTGATCGGGGAGCTGTTTTTT. Translating it yields CASSLSGGLIGELFF.

This chain links TRBV5-6 with TRBJ1-5, with 9 bases lining up with TRBD1. Germline assignment: CDR1 SGHDT and CDR2 YYEEEE. Trimming at V came to 1 base and at J to 8 bases, leaving 1 base not matched to a gene. This CDR3 comprises 13 residues. In nucleotides, the CDR3 is TGTGCCAGCAGCTTGACAGGGGGCAAGCCCCAGCATTTT. It is translated as CASSLTGGKPQHF.

The rearrangement uses TRBV20-1 and TRBJ2-1; no firm D call. This CDR3 has 14 residues. In germline, CDR1 is DFQATT, CDR2 SNEGSKA (reference sequence). Trimming pared 6 bases from V and 5 bases from J, leaving 17 bases between. DNA for the CDR3: TGCAGTGCGAGTACAGTCCCTCGGAACAATGAGCAGTTCTTC. It encodes CSASTVPRNNEQFF.

The gene calls are TRBV18 and TRBJ1-1; D is unclear. Between the trimmed V and J ends, which lost 6 bases and 5 bases, there was a span of 13 bases. Looked up from germline, CDR1 is KGHSH and CDR2 is LQKENI. This CDR3 region has 13 residues. The CDR3 region is CASSAGLKTEAFF. The CDR3 DNA reads as TGTGCCAGCTCGGCGGGCTTAAAGACTGAAGCTTTCTTT.

Of note for this clone: Its ends do not fully match the called genes, so a read error is possible. The chain recombines TRBV25-1 with TRBJ2-1, with D tentatively TRBD1 (6 bases). The CDR3 spans 16 residues. CDR1 is MGHDK, CDR2 SYGVNS, per germline. This CDR3 reads CAGRPSSGGLYNEQFF. For the CDR3, the DNA is TGTGCCGGCAGACCTAGTAGTGGGGGCCTCTACAATGAGCAGTTCTTC. Drawing the rest from reference TRBV25-1 and TRBJ2-1, the complete variable domain is EADIYQTPRYLVIGTGKKITLECSQTMGHDKMYWYQQDPGMELHLIHYSYGVNSTEKGDLSSESTVSRIRTEHFPLTLESARPSHTSQYLCAGRPSSGGLYNEQFFGPGTRLTVL.

This clone was seen once. This CDR3 reads CATGTRSDTQYF. The CDR3 nucleotides read TGTGCCACTGGGACTAGATCGGATACGCAGTATTTT. The rearrangement links TRBV7-2 to TRBJ2-3; 8 bases align to TRBD2. CDR1 is SGHTA and CDR2 is FQGNSA in the germline V gene. This CDR3 has 12 residues. Germline trimming cut 10 bases from V and 6 bases from J; bases unmatched to any gene: 6.

CDR3 nucleotides: TGTGCCAGCAGCGGTTTCCAGACTTTCTATGGCTACACCTTC. It translates to CASSGFQTFYGYTF. This rearrangement joins TRBV9 to TRBJ1-2, with D unresolved. Germline CDR1 is SGDLS and CDR2 is YYNGEE. Trimming left V 3 bases short and J 4 bases short, with 13 bases between. CDR3 length: 14 residues.